This entry describes one T cell receptor (beta chain). The antigen is not known. This CDR3 is built from 15 residues. Trimming took off 3 bases at V and 0 bases at J, with 9 bases between the two ends. From germline, CDR1 is LNHDA and CDR2 SQIVND (reference sequence). Libraries were prepared by immunoSEQ multiplex PCR; TCRdb keeps only in-frame clonotypes and omits some of them. The sample lists tens of thousands of clones, 88% seen once, with roughly 6% in the top ten. These data belong to a study of T cell responses to AZD1222 COVID-19 vaccine. Regarding the study as a whole: No day 14 peak samples; only post-peak repertoires were characterized. The study found vaccine-associated CD4 TCRs spanning spike, dominant at 160-218 and 743-854. Possibly, clonal diversity was underestimated; donors were largely white British and included more females.

The TCR originated in an adult in good health. Specimen: peripheral blood, collected on day 0 of AZD1222 vaccination. The chain links TRBV19 to TRBJ1-3; D unclear. Here the CDR3 DNA reads TGTGCCAGTAGTATGATCGGGTACTCTGGAAACACCATATATTTT. Translation: CASSMIGYSGNTIYF.